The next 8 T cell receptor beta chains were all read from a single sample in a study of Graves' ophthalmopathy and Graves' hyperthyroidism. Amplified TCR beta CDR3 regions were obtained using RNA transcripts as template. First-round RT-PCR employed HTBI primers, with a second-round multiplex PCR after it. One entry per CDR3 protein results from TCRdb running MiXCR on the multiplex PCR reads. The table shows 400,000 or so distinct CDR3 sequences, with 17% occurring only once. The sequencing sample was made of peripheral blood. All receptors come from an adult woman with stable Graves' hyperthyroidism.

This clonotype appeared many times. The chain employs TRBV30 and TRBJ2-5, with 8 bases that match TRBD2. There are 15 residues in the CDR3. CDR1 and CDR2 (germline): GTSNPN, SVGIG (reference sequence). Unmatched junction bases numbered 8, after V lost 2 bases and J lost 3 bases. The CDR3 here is CAWSFPGLDEETQYF. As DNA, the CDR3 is TGTGCCTGGAGTTTTCCGGGACTAGACGAAGAGACCCAGTACTTC. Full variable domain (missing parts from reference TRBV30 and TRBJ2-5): SQTIHQWPATLVQPVGSPLSLECTVEGTSNPNLYWYRQAAGRGLQLLFYSVGIGQISSEVPQNLSASRPQDRQFILSSKKLLLSDSGFYLCAWSFPGLDEETQYFGPGTRLLVL.

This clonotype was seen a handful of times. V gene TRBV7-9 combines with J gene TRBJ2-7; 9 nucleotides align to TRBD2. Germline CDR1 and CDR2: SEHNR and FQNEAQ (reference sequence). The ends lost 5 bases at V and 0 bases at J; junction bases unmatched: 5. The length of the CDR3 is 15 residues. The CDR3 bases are TGTGCCAGCAGCGCGAGCGGGAGGTCCTCCTACGAGCAGTACTTC. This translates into CASSASGRSSYEQYF. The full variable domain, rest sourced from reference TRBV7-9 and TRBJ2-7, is DTGVSQNPRHKITKRGQNVTFRCDPISEHNRLYWYRQTLGQGPEFLTYFQNEAQLEKSRLLSDRFSAERPKGSFSTLEIQRTEQGDSAMYLCASSASGRSSYEQYFGPGTRLTVT.

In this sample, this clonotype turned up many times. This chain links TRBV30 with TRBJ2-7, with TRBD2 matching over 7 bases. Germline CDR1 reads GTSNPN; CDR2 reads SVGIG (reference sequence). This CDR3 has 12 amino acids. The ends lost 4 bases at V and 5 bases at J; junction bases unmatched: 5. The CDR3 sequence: CAWTTGGHEQYF. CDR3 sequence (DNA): TGTGCCTGGACGACGGGGGGACACGAGCAGTACTTC.

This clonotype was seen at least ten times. The DNA for the CDR3 is TGCAGTGCACCGCCGTGGGAGGGAGAGACCCAGTACTTC. This sequence encodes CSAPPWEGETQYF. This sequence joins TRBV20-1 and TRBJ2-5; 7 nucleotides agree with TRBD2. Losses at the gene ends were 6 bases for V and 4 bases for J; bases not matched to a gene: 8. This CDR3 is built from 13 residues. Germline V gene data show CDR1 as DFQATT and CDR2 as SNEGSKA (reference sequence).

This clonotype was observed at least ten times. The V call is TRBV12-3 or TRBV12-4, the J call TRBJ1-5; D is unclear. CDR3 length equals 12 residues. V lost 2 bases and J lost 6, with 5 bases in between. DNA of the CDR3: TGTGCCAGCAGTTTACTCTCTCAGCCCCAGCATTTT. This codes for CASSLLSQPQHF.

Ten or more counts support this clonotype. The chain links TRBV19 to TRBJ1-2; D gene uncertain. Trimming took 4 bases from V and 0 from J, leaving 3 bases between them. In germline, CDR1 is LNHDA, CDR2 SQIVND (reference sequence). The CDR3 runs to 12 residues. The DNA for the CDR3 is TGTGCCAGTAGTACTACTAACTATGGCTACACCTTC. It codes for CASSTTNYGYTF.

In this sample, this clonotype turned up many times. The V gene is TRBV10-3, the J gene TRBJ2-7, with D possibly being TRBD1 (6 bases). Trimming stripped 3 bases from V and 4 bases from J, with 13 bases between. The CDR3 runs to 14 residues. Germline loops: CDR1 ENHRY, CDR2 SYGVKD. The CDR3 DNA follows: TGTGCCATCAGTGACAGGGGACATCCTTACGAGCAGTACTTC. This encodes CAISDRGHPYEQYF.

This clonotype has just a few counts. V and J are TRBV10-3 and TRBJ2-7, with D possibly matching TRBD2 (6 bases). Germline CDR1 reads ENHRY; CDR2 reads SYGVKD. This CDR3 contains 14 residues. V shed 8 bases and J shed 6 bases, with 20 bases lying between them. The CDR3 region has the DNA TGTGCCATCGGGAGATACGGGGCCGGGGGCGAGCAGTACTTC. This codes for CAIGRYGAGGEQYF.